One sample yielded the 6 T cell receptor beta chains listed below, sequenced in a study of control samples from healthy donors and cancer patients. Sequencing used immunoSEQ multiplex PCR; TCRdb keeps in-frame clones, though not all of them. Of about 170,000 clones listed, 91% are singletons. Sample: blood. These receptor sequences come from a woman in her 30s in good health.

This rearrangement joins TRBV27 to TRBJ1-2; a possible D gene is TRBD1 (5 bases). V was clipped by 3 bases and J by 1 base, with 6 bases between them. Germline CDR1 reads MNHEY; CDR2 reads SMNVEV (reference sequence). This CDR3 region has 13 residues. The CDR3 nucleotides read TGTGCCAGCAGTTTGCAGGGTAACTATGGCTACACCTTC. It specifies CASSLQGNYGYTF.

Concerning this clone: The same CDR3 can be traced to other DNA sequences in this sample. V and J are TRBV29-1 and TRBJ2-3, with no clear D. This CDR3 is built from 12 residues. Looked up from germline, CDR1 is SQVTM and CDR2 is ANQGSEA. Trimming removed 3 bases at V and 0 bases at J, with 4 bases between. Written as DNA, the CDR3 is TGCAGCGTTGAGAGTAGCACAGATACGCAGTATTTT. This codes for CSVESSTDTQYF.

The rearrangement joins TRBV18 to TRBJ1-4; TRBD1 matches 8 bases. CDR1 is KGHSH and CDR2 is LQKENI in the germline V gene. Trimming at V came to 2 bases and at J to 7 bases, leaving 6 bases not matched to a gene. The length of the CDR3 is 15 residues. The CDR3 coding sequence is TGTGCCAGCTCACCAATAGGACAGGGTGGTGAAAAACTGTTTTTT. Its translation is CASSPIGQGGEKLFF.

This clone was found once. The chain carries TRBV5-1 and TRBJ2-1; 9 bases line up with TRBD2. CDR3 length: 15 amino acids. V shed 5 bases, J shed 8 bases, and the junction held 11 bases outside the gene matches. Germline loops: CDR1 SGHRS, CDR2 YFSETQ. The CDR3 nucleotides read TGCGCCAGCAGGACCGGGACTAGCAATTTACATGAGCAGTTCTTC. This translates into CASRTGTSNLHEQFF.

The chain is built from TRBV7-6 and TRBJ2-2, with D unclear. V lost 5 bases and J 4 bases, leaving 5 bases between the germline ends. Germline V lookup: CDR1 SGHVS, CDR2 FNYEAQ. CDR3 length: 12 residues. CDR3 coding DNA: TGTGCCAGCAGCGCAATCACCGGGGAGCTGTTTTTT. Its translation: CASSAITGELFF.

V gene TRBV11-2 combines with J gene TRBJ1-2, with 10 bases lining up with TRBD1. The CDR3 contains 18 residues. Trimming cost V 2 bases and J 0 bases; bases outside gene matches: 9. The germline V gene has CDR1 SGHAT and CDR2 FQNNGV. CDR3 coding DNA: TGTGCCAGCAGCTTAAACCAAAGACAGGGGGCCTCTAACTATGGCTACACCTTC. Translated, it gives CASSLNQRQGASNYGYTF.